A single sample is the source of the 3 T cell receptor beta chains below, sequenced in a study of shared clonotypes between healthy human individuals. The method was immunoSEQ multiplex PCR; TCRdb's version includes in-frame clones alone and lacks a portion of them. There are some 470,000 clones in the sample; around 80% occur only once, and over 10% lies in the top ten. Sequencing input: PBMCs. All receptors come from a woman between 40 and 55 years old in good health. Some clones in this sample may be carry-over from other donors' samples.

The rearrangement uses TRBV23-1 and TRBJ1-3; D ambiguous. TRBV23-1 belongs to the ORF category, with a function that is uncertain. V lost 0 bases, J lost 4 bases, and 10 bases lay in between. This CDR3 region has 15 residues. Written as DNA, the CDR3 is TGCGCCAGCAGTCAATCGGAGGGTTTAGGAAACACCATATATTTT. It translates to CASSQSEGLGNTIYF.

The gene calls are TRBV11-2 and TRBJ2-7; no clear D. CDR3 length: 13 amino acids. V lost 5 bases and J 1 base, leaving 9 bases between the germline ends. In germline, CDR1 is SGHAT, CDR2 FQNNGV. DNA for the CDR3: TGTGCCAGCAGCCTCACCTTTTCCTACGAGCAGTACTTC. Its protein product is CASSLTFSYEQYF.

CDR3 region: CASSLWRQGRRETEAFF. The CDR3 coding sequence is TGCGCCAGCAGCTTGTGGCGACAGGGCAGGAGAGAGACTGAAGCTTTCTTT. This rearrangement joins TRBV5-1 to TRBJ1-1; 7 bases are shared with TRBD1. Looked up from germline, CDR1 is SGHRS and CDR2 is YFSETQ. J lost 5 bases, V lost 1 base, and 14 bases had no gene match. This CDR3 has 17 amino acids.